These 8 T cell receptor beta chains were sequenced from one sample in a study of Graves' ophthalmopathy and Graves' hyperthyroidism. The sequenced template was RNA, covering the TCR beta CDR3 region. Scientists carried out first-round RT-PCR using HTBI primers and then a second-round multiplex PCR. One entry per CDR3 protein, called by TCRdb with MiXCR from the multiplex PCR reads. The sample consists of over a million distinct CDR3 sequences, about 36% of them appearing once. The material sequenced was peripheral blood or thyroid tissue (not recorded which). The receptor set was obtained from an adult man with Graves' hyperthyroidism.

This chain connects TRBV29-1 to TRBJ2-5; D perhaps matches TRBD2 (5 bases). The CDR3 spans 12 residues. The V and J ends lost 3 bases and 5 bases respectively, with 10 bases between them. The germline V gene has CDR1 SQVTM and CDR2 ANQGSEA. CDR3: CSVEAEVETQYF. The CDR3 DNA follows: TGCAGCGTTGAGGCGGAGGTGGAGACCCAGTACTTC.

This clonotype was observed a handful of times. V usage is TRBV6-6 and J usage is TRBJ2-5; D is perhaps TRBD1 (5 bases). Trimming left V 2 bases short and J 1 base short, with 20 bases between. Looked up from germline, CDR1 is MNHNY and CDR2 is SVGAGI (reference sequence). This CDR3 spans 18 amino acids. The CDR3 DNA sequence: TGTGCCAGCAGTTACGCCCCACAGGTGTTTTCGGGCCAAGAGACCCAGTACTTC. This sequence encodes CASSYAPQVFSGQETQYF.

The chain links TRBV20-1 to TRBJ1-2; D remains ambiguous. Trimming shortened V by 3 bases and J by 4 bases, and 12 bases separated the two germline ends. The length of the CDR3 is 13 residues. The germline V gene has CDR1 DFQATT and CDR2 SNEGSKA (reference sequence). CDR3 sequence (DNA): TGCAGTGCTAGGCCGTGGGGAGGCTATGGCTACACCTTC. This sequence encodes CSARPWGGYGYTF.

This chain links TRBV2 with TRBJ1-6; D is unclear. The CDR3 is 15 amino acids. Germline CDR1 reads SNHLY; CDR2 reads FYNNEI. Trimming shortened V by 6 bases and J by 2 bases, and 11 bases separated the two germline ends. The chain's CDR3 is CASRHGRAYNSPLHF. As DNA, the CDR3 is TGTGCCAGCAGACACGGACGGGCCTATAATTCACCCCTCCACTTT.

This clonotype was seen more than once but under ten times. V usage is TRBV10-3 and J usage is TRBJ1-5; D is perhaps TRBD1 (5 bases). Trimming cost V 10 bases and J 0 bases, with 16 bases left between them. From germline, CDR1 is ENHRY and CDR2 SYGVKD. The CDR3 is made up of 15 amino acids. In DNA form, the CDR3 reads TGTGCCAGCGGCCCCGGGACTGATAGCAATCAGCCCCAGCATTTT. This translates into CASGPGTDSNQPQHF.

In DNA, the CDR3 is TGCAGCGTTGTCGACGGAAATGAAAAACTGTTTTTT. Protein product: CSVVDGNEKLFF. V usage is TRBV29-1 and J usage is TRBJ1-4; no firm D call. Trimming removed 4 bases at V and 5 bases at J, with 8 bases between. From germline, CDR1 is SQVTM and CDR2 ANQGSEA. This CDR3 region has 12 residues.

As concerns this clonotype: A read error may account for a junction end that differs from germline. The chain uses TRBV11-3 and TRBJ1-5, with 8 bases aligning to TRBD1. Looked up from germline, CDR1 is SGHNT and CDR2 is YENEEA. This CDR3 comprises 17 residues. The CDR3 bases are TGCGCTTCCTGGGGACAGGCCCTTACCAATAGCAATCAGCCCCAGCATTTT. Protein sequence: CASWGQALTNSNQPQHF. The complete variable domain, with remaining parts taken from reference TRBV11-3 and TRBJ1-5, reads EAGVVQSPRYKIIEKKQPVAFWCNPISGHNTLYWYLQNLGQGPELLIRYENEEAVDDSQLPKDRFSAERLKGVDSTLKIQPAELGDSAVYLCASWGQALTNSNQPQHFGDGTRLSIL.

This clonotype was seen many times. The V gene is TRBV25-1, the J gene TRBJ1-2; tentatively, D is TRBD1 (5 bases). Trimming took off 3 bases at V and 4 bases at J, with 6 bases between the two ends. Germline assignment: CDR1 MGHDK and CDR2 SYGVNS. The CDR3 contains 12 residues. CDR3 protein: CASSDRVYGYTF. Written as DNA, the CDR3 is TGTGCCAGCAGTGACAGGGTCTATGGCTACACCTTC.